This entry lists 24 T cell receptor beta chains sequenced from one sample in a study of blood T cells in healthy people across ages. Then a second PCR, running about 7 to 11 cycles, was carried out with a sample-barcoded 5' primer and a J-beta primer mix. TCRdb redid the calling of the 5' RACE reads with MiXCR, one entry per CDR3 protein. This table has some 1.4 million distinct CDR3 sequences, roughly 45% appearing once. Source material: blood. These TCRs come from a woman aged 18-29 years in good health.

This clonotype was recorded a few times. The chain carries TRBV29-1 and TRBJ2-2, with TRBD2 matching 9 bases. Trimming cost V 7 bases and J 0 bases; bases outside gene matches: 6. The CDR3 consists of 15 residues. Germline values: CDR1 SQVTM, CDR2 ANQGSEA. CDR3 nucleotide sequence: TGCAGCGCTACCGGACTAGCGCCGAACACCGGGGAGCTGTTTTTT. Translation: CSATGLAPNTGELFF.

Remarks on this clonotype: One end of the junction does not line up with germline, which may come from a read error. This CDR3 reads CAGSLGTSGEQYF. The CDR3 DNA is TGTGCCGGCAGCCTGGGGACTAGTGGAGAGCAGTACTTC. This sequence joins TRBV3-1 and TRBJ2-7; TRBD2 agrees at 8 bases. The CDR3 covers 13 residues. Germline values: CDR1 LGHDT, CDR2 YNNKEL (reference sequence).

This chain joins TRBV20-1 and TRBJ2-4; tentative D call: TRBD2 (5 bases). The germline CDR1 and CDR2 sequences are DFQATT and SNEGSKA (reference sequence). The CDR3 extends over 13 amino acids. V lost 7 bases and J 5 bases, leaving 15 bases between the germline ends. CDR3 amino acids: CSEMDSGENIQYF. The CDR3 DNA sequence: TGCAGTGAAATGGACTCCGGGGAAAACATTCAGTACTTC.

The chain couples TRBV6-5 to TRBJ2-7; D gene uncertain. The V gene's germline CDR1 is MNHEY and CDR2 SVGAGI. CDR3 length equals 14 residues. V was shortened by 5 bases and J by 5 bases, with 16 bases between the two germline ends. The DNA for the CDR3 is TGTGCCAGCAGTGACGAAGGGCCAAGGAACGAGCAGTACTTC. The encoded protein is CASSDEGPRNEQYF.

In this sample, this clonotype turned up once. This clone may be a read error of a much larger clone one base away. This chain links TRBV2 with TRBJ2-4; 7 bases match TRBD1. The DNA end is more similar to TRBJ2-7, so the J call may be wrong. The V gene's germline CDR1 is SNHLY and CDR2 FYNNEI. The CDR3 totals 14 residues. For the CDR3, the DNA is TGTACCAGCAGTGAAGACAGGGTAATCGGCGAGCAGTACTTC. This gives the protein CTSSEDRVIGEQYF.

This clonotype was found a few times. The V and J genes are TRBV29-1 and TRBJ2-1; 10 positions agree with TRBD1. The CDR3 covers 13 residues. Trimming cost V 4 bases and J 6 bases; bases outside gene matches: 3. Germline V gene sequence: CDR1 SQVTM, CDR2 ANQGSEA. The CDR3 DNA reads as TGCAGCGTTGGGGACAGGGGAGGCAATGAGCAGTTCTTC. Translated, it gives CSVGDRGGNEQFF.

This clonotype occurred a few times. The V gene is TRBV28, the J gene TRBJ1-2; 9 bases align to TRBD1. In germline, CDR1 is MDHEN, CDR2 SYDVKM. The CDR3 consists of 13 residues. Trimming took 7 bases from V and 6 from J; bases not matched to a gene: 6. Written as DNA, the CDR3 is TGTGCCAGCACCACACAGGGGGCCCATGGCTACACCTTC. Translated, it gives CASTTQGAHGYTF.

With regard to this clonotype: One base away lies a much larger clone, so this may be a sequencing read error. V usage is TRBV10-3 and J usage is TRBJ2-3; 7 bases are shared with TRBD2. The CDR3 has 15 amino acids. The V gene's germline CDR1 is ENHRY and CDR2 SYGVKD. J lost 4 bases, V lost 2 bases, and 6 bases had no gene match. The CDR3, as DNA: TGTGCCATCAGTGAGGGCGGGGGTGGCCCAGATACGCAGTATTTT. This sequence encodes CAISEGGGGPDTQYF.

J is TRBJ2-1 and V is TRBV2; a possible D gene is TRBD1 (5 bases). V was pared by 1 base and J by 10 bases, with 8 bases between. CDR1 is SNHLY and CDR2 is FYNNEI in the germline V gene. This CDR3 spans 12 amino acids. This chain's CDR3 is CASSEGGAEQFF. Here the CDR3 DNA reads TGTGCCAGCAGTGAAGGTGGGGCGGAGCAGTTCTTC.

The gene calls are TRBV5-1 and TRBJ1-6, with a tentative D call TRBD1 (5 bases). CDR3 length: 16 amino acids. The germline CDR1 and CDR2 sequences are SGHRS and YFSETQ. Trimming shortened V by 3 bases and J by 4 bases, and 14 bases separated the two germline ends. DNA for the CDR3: TGCGCCAGCAGCTCCAAAGGGACGGCTTATAATTCACCCCTCCACTTT. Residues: CASSSKGTAYNSPLHF.

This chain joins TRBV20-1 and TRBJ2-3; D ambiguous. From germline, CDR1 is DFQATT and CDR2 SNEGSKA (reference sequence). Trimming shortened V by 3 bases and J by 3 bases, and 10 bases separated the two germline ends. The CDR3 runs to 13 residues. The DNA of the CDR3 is TGCAGTGCTAGGTGGCCCGGGACAGATACGCAGTATTTT. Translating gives CSARWPGTDTQYF.

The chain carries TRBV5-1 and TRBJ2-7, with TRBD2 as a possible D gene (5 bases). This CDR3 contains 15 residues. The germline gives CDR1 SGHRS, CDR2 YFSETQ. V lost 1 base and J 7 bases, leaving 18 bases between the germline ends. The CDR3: CASSLLSGPYNEQYF. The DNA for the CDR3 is TGCGCCAGCAGCTTGCTGAGCGGCCCCTACAATGAGCAGTACTTC. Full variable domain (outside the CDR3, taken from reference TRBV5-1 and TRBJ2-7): KAGVTQTPRYLIKTRGQQVTLSCSPISGHRSVSWYQQTPGQGLQFLFEYFSETQRNKGNFPGRFSGRQFSNSRSEMNVSTLELGDSALYLCASSLLSGPYNEQYFGPGTRLTVT.

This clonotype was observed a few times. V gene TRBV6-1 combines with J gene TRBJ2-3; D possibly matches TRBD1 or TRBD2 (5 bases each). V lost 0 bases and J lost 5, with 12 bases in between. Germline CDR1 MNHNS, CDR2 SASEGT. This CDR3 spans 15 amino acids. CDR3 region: CASSEAGVRGDTQYF. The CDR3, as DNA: TGTGCCAGCAGTGAAGCGGGGGTAAGGGGAGATACGCAGTATTTT.

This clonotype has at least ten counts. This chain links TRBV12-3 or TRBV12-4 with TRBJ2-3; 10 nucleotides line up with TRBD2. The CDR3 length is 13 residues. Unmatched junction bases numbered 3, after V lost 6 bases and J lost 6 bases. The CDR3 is CASSPSGSDTQYF. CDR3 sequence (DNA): TGTGCCAGCAGCCCTAGCGGGAGTGATACGCAGTATTTT.

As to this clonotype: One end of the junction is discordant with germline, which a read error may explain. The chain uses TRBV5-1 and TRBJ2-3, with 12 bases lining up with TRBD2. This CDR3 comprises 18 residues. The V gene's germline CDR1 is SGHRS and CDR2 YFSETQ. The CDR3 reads CASSLVPLAGGSTDTQYF. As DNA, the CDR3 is TGCGCCAGCAGCTTGGTTCCCCTAGCGGGGGGGAGCACAGATACGCAGTACTTT.

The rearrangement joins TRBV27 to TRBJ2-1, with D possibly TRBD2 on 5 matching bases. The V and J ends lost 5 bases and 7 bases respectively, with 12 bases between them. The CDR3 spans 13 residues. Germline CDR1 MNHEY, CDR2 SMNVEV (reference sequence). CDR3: CASSALGGNEQFF. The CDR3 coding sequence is TGTGCCAGCAGTGCGCTTGGCGGGAATGAGCAGTTCTTC.

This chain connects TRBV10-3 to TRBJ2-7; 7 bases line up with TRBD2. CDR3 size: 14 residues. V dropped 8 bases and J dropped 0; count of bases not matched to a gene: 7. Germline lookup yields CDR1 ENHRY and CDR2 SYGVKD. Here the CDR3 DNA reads TGTGCCATCGGTTGGGGCGGGAGCTCCTACGAGCAGTACTTC. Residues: CAIGWGGSSYEQYF.

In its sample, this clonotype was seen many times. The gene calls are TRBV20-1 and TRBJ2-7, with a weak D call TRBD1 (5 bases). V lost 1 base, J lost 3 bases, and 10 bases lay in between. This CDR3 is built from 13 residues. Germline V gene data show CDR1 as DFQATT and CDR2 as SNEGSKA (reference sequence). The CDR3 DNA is TGCAGTGCTAGAGTGGCCAGGGACTACGAGCAGTACTTC. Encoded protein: CSARVARDYEQYF.

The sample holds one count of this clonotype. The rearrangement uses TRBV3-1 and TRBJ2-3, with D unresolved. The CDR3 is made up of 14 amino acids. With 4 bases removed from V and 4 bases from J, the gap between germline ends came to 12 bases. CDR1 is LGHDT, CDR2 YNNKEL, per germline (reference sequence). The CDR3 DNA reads TGTGCCAGCAGCCCCAGAGTTGGTGCAGATACGCAGTATTTT. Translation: CASSPRVGADTQYF.

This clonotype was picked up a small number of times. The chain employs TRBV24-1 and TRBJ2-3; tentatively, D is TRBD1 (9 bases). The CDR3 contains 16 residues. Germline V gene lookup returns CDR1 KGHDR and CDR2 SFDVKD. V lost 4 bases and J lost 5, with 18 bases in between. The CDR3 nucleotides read TGTGCCACCAGTGACAAGGGACAGGGACTAGGAGATACGCAGTATTTT. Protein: CATSDKGQGLGDTQYF.

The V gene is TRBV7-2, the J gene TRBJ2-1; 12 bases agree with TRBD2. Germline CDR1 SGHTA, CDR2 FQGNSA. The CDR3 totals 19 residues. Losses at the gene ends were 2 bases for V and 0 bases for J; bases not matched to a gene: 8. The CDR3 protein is CASSLSTSGGFSSYNEQFF. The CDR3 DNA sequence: TGTGCCAGCAGCTTAAGTACTAGCGGGGGGTTCAGCTCCTACAATGAGCAGTTCTTC.

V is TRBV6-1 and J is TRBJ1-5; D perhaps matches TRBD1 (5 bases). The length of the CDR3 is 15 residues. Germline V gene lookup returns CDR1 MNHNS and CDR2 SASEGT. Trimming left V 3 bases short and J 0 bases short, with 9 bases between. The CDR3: CASSETGGSNQPQHF. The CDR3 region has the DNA TGTGCCAGCAGTGAGACGGGGGGTAGCAATCAGCCCCAGCATTTT.

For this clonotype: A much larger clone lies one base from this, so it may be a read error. CDR3 in DNA: TGTGCCGGCAGCGCGACAGGGCCCACCTACGAGCAGTACTTC. This sequence encodes CAGSATGPTYEQYF. This chain links TRBV7-2 with TRBJ2-7, with 7 bases fitting TRBD1. This CDR3 region has 14 residues. Germline loops: CDR1 SGHTA, CDR2 FQGNSA.

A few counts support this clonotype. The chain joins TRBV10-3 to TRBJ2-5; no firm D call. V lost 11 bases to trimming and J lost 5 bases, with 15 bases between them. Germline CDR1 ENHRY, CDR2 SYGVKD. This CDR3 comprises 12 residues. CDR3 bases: TGTGCCGGTGGTCCCGTCGCGGAGACCCAGTACTTC. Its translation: CAGGPVAETQYF.